A selection of T cell receptor beta chains follows, all from one sample in a study of PD-1 blockade in classical Hodgkin lymphoma. Generated by immunoSEQ multiplex PCR, the TCRdb table keeps only in-frame clones and is missing some. The table records about 40,000 clones, approximately 70% of them present only once. The specimen was peripheral blood mononuclear cells (PBMCs), collected at baseline. These receptors came from a human donor with classical Hodgkin lymphoma. Each CDR3 is given with its conserved first and last residue.

cdr3_length v_call cdr3_aa
15 TRBV6-5 CASSYWTSSSYEQYF
16 TRBV7-2 CASSLVKGGMNTEAFF
12 TRBV7-2 CASSHIANEQFF
14 TRBV4-1 CASSEGLDDSPLHF
15 TRBV6-6 CASLSISGIEYEQYF
11 TRBV29-1 CSAISGNTIYF
14 TRBV27 CASSLRAGGHEQYF
14 TRBV5-6 CASSLKRHRYEQYF
16 TRBV4-2 CASSQATRATNEKLFF
14 TRBV4-3 CASSQDPILTEQFF
15 TRBV7-9 CASSLESGVDYEQYF
15 TRBV9 CASSVVGQGSGEQYF
13 TRBV19 CASSIPGQKGYTF
14 TRBV18 CASSRGQVNYEQYF
14 TRBV9 CASSVGVRDQPQHF
14 TRBV19 CASVPRGAERIAFF
13 TRBV9 CASGSVGYTETFF
13 TRBV6-5 CASSSGHFATQYF
15 TRBV4-2 CASSQTGGGTDTQYF
15 TRBV30 CAWTETGSSGNTIYF
16 TRBV4-3 CASSQDLGGHGEKLFF
15 TRBV28 CASSPPPGGNEKLFF
16 TRBV7-8 CASSLTGTAFNQPQHF
14 TRBV10-3 CAISVNQGWDEQYF
15 TRBV4-3 CASSPRAGSKNIQYF
14 TRBV5-1 CASSSGSVRGGYTF
14 TRBV6-1 CASSEADRYGEQFF